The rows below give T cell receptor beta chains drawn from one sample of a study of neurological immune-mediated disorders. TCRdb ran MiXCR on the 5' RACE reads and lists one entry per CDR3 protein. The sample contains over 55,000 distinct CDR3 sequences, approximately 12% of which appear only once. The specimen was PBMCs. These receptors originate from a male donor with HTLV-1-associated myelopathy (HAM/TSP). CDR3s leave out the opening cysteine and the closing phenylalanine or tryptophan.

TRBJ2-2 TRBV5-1 ASSIRDSSTGELF
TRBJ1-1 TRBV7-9 ASSYGGEGEAF
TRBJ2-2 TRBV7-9 ASSPRPGTTNTGELF
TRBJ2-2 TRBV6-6 ASSYSIQGTGELF
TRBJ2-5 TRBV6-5 ASSVLGEETQY
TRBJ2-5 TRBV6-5 ASSSRDTKETQY
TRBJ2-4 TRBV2 ASSHLKTSGGQNIQY
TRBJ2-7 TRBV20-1 SASPVIYEQY
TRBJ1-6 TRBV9 ASSGRTGEGSPLH
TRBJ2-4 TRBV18 ASSPPRGNIQY
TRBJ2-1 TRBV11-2 ASSLESTGDGIVNNEQF
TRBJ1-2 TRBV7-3 ASSYTGTGGRNYGYT
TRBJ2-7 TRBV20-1 SARRAGGNYEQY
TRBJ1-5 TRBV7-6 ASSLAVYQPQH
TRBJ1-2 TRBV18 ASSPMDNYGYT
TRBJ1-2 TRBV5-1 ASSFPGSGGYT
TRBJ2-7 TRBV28 ASRGFRTGNLDEQY
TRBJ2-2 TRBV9 ASSVERVGTGELF
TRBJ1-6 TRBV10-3 AVRGSLENSPLH
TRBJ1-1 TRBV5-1 ASSSDSTEAF
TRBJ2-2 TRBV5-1 ASSLYSGSRTGELF
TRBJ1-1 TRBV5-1 ASSLIPGGDTEAF
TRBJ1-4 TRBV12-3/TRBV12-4 ASSFEGAREKLF
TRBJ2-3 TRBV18 ASSPPGLYTDTQY
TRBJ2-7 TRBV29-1 SVRGQIYEQY
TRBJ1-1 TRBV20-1 SARISLAKNTEAF
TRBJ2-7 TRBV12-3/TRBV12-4 ASRDREIDEQY
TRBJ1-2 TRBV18 ASSPEINYGYT
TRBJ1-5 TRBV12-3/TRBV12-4 ASSDHKLRDQPQH
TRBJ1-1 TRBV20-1 SARDGNRGSDTEAF
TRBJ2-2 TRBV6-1 ASSEGGTTWSGELF
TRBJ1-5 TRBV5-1 ASSLAENQPQH
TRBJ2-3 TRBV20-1 SALNPQGVDTQY
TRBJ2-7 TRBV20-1 SAKTGGDEQY
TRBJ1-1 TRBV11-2 ASSLRSGLGAF
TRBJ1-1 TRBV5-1 ASSLVRVTMNTEAF
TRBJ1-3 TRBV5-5 ASSLDPQGDLRNTIY
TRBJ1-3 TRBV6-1 ASSEQFGPGNTIY
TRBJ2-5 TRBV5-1 ASSLNGQQETQY
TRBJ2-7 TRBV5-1 ASSLGPPRTASYEQY
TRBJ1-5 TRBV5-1 ASSLAGGSNQPQH
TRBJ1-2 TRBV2 ASSAPDRRYGYT
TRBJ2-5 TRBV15 ATSRAGVQETQY
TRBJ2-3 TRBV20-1 SAPSGGNTDTQY
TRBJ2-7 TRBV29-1 SVEQGAYEQY
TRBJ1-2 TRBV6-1 ASSESAWGYT
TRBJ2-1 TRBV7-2 ASSFLPGGGATNEQF
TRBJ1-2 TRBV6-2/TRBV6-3 ASSYNSAPSGYT
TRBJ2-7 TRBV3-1 ASSQRTGGAYEQY
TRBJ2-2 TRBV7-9 ASSLLGTGRRELF
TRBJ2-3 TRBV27 AIVGGLSTDTQY
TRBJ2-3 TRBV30 AWSLAGGLTDTQY
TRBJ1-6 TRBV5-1 ASSLGNSPLH
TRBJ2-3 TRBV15 ATSWAARGDTQY
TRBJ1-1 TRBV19 ASSALDVEAF